This T cell receptor beta chain was recovered during a study of T cell clonality in common variable immunodeficiency (dated by TCRdb to about 2015). Paper-wide results and their limitations: TCRbeta clonality was higher in CVID subjects than in healthy controls (t-test p = 0.018), and the increase was most characteristic of about a third of subjects. Despite equal DNA input, controls averaged roughly 80,000 unique sequences per sample versus around 30,000 in CVID samples. Reportedly, TCRbeta sequences from CVID had fewer deletions and N-nucleotide insertions, and highly modified clones with 13 or more V deletions were absent from CVID. Fewer TCRbeta clones were shared among CVID subjects than among healthy controls (p < 0.0001). Differences among patients in the CVID cohort limited the correlations between repertoire features and clinical complications. According to the authors, figuring out what caused the increased clonality in CVID would require sequencing the repertoires of T cell subpopulations.

Most of the CVID patients and most of the healthy controls were of Caucasian heritage. Heparinized peripheral whole blood samples of about 5 to 9 ml were collected from each donor. TCRbeta CDR3 repertoires were sequenced from genomic DNA of adults with common variable immune deficiency (CVID) and healthy adult controls. A total of 22 healthy adult volunteers (about twelve female and approximately 10 male; age range about 20 to 66 years, mean age about 35) were included in the control group. Diluted blood was density-centrifuged over Hypaque 1077 or Ficoll-Paque to isolate peripheral blood mononuclear cells. Genomic DNA was extracted from unsorted mononuclear cells by Qiagen column purification or by a centrifugation-based method. Sequences GTSNPN (CDR1) and SVGIG (CDR2) are obtained from the germline V gene (reference sequence). The CDR3 numbers 15 residues from cysteine through phenylalanine. The DNA covers only part of the CDR3, 36 bases in frame from base 1. V drops 0 bases and J drops 3 bases, leaving 15 bases in between.

CVID samples and control samples contributed equivalent amounts of genomic DNA as sequencing input. For every sample, a 60 bp segment covering the rearranged TCRbeta CDR3 region was amplified and then sequenced. The immunoSEQ assay, a bias-corrected multiplex PCR combined with high-throughput sequencing, was used to amplify TCRbeta. As for the original processing: Every unique nucleotide sequence was considered a clone and was annotated with V, D and J genes, copy number and frequency. Sequences were labeled productive if in frame, and non-productive if out of frame or containing stop codons. As previously described, clonality was calculated on the basis of Shannon's entropy. Mean CDR3 Kyte-Doolittle hydropathy was derived from the predicted amino acid sequences of productive clones. Scaled V gene usage was hierarchically clustered using Manhattan distance and complete linkage with the R hclust function. Sharing of clones by CDR3 amino acid sequence was evaluated by resampling 12 repertoires per group over 100 rounds. The repertoires were searched for about 70 published EBV-specific TCRbeta sequences and 245 published CMV-specific TCRbeta sequences. Two CVID samples yielding fewer than 10,000 sequences were excluded from analysis, leaving fewer than 50 CVID repertoires. In TCRdb, the immuneACCESS table is reduced to in-frame sequences with V and J assigned. These tables do not hold every clone; where another copy was compared, an unresolved V gene accounts for under half, and the others remain unexplained. The V and J calls and clone size come from that table; D and trimming were worked out from the DNA. The table for this sample lists approximately 75,000 clones, none of them counted only once. Approximately 0.8% of the sample goes to the ten largest clones.

Ten or more counts support this clone. The antigen this receptor binds is unknown. Sequencing ends 3 residues short of the CDR3 end; the germline J gene provides the rest. The V gene is TRBV30 and the J gene is TRBJ2-7; TRBD1 is perhaps the D gene, given 5 matching bases. Sequencing input: peripheral blood mononuclear cells. This receptor was obtained from a person aged 18 to 75 in good health. This receptor carries the CDR3 CAWSVIRQGLYEQYF. The DNA read from the CDR3 is TGTGCCTGGAGTGTAATTCGGCAGGGTCTCTACGAG. Full variable domain (CDR3 extended with the reference TRBV30 and TRBJ2-7 proteins): SQTIHQWPATLVQPVGSPLSLECTVEGTSNPNLYWYRQAAGRGLQLLFYSVGIGQISSEVPQNLSASRPQDRQFILSSKKLLLSDSGFYLCAWSVIRQGLYEQYFGPGTRLTVT.